This T cell receptor (beta chain) was recovered during a study of cytomegalovirus exposure and HLA in healthy donors. Study-wide results and limits: Some segments of the V type, notably TRBV6-2 and TRBV6-3, were excluded as indistinguishable.

CDR1 is MDHEN and CDR2 is SYDVKM in the germline V gene. The CDR3 totals 13 residues. With V trimmed by 2 bases and J by 7 bases, 1 base remained unmatched. PCR employed 60 Vbeta and 13 Jbeta primers. Sequencing was performed with immunoSEQ multiplex PCR; in TCRdb, only in-frame clones are kept and a portion is missing. Here the sample table reports 75,000 to 95,000 clones. Concerning this clone: Antigen unknown.

Sequences were obtained from PBMCs. The chain has TRBV28 and TRBJ1-3; 8 nucleotides line up with TRBD1. This sequence originates from a woman aged 60 to 75 in good health and CMV-seronegative. CDR3 nucleotide sequence: TGTGCCAGCAGTTTAAACAGGGGGAACACCATATATTTT. Translation: CASSLNRGNTIYF.